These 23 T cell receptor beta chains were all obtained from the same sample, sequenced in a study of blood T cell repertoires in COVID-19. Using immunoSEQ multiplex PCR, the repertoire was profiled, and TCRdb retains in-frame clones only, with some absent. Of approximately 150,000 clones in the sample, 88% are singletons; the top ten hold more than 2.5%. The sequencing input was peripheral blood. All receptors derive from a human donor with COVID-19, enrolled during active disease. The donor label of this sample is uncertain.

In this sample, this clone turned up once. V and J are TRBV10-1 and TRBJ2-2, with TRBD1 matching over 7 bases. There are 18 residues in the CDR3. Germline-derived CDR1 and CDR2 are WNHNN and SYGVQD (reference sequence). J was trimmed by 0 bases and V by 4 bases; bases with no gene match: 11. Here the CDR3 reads CASSGDRTSWPNTGELFF. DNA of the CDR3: TGCGCCAGCAGTGGGGACAGAACGAGCTGGCCGAACACCGGGGAGCTGTTTTTT.

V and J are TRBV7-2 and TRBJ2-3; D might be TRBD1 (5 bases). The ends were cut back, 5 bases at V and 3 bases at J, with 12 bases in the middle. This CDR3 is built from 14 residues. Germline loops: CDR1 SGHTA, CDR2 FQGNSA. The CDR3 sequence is CASSPRVGTDTQYF. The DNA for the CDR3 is TGTGCCAGCAGCCCCAGGGTTGGGACAGATACGCAGTATTTT.

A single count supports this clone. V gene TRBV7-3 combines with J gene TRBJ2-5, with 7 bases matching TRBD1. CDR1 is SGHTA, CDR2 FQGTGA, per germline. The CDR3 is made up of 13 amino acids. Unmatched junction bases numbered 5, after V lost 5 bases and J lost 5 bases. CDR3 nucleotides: TGTGCCAGCAGCCCTACAGGGGAGGAGACCCAGTACTTC. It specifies CASSPTGEETQYF.

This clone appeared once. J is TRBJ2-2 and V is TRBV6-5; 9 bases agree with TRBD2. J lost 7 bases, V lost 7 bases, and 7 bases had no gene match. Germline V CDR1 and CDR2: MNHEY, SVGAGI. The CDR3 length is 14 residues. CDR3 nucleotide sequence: TGTGCCAGCATCCAGGAACTAGCGGGCGGGGAGCTGTTTTTT. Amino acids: CASIQELAGGELFF.

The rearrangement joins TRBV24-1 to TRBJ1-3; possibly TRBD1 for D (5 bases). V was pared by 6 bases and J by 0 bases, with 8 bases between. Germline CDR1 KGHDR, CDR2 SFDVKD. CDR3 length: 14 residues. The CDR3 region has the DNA TGTGCCACCAGTCCGGACAACTCTGGAAACACCATATATTTT. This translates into CATSPDNSGNTIYF.

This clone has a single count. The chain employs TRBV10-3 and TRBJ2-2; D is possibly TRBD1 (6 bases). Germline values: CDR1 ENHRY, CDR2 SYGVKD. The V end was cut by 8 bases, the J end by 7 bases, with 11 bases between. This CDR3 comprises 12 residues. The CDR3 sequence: CAIQGQGGELFF. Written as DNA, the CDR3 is TGTGCCATCCAGGGGCAAGGCGGGGAGCTGTTTTTT.

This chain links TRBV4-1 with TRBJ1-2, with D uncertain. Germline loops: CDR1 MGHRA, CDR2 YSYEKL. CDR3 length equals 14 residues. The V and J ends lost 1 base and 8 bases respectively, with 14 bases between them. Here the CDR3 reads CASSQAALREGYTF. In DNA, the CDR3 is TGCGCCAGCAGCCAAGCTGCCCTGAGGGAAGGCTACACCTTC.

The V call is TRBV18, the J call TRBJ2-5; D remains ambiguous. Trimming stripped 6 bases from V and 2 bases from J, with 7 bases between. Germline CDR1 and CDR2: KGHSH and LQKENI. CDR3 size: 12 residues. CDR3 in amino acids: CASSSLQETQYF. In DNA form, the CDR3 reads TGTGCCAGCTCGTCGCTACAAGAGACCCAGTACTTC.

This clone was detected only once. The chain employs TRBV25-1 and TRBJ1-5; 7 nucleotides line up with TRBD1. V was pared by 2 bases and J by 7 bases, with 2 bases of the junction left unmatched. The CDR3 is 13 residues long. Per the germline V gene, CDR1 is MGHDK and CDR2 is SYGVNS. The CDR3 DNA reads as TGTGCCAGCAGTGAACAGGGGGACCAGCCCCAGCATTTT. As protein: CASSEQGDQPQHF. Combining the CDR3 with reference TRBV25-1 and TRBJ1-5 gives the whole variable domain EADIYQTPRYLVIGTGKKITLECSQTMGHDKMYWYQQDPGMELHLIHYSYGVNSTEKGDLSSESTVSRIRTEHFPLTLESARPSHTSQYLCASSEQGDQPQHFGDGTRLSIL.

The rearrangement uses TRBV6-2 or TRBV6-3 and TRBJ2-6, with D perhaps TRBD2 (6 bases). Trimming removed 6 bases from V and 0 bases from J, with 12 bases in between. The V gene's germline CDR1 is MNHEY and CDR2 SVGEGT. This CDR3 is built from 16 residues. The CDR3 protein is CASSPTGSSGANVLTF. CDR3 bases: TGTGCCAGCAGCCCTACCGGGAGCTCTGGGGCCAACGTCCTGACTTTC.

The CDR3 DNA follows: TGCGCCAGCAGCCCATTCCAGGGGAATAATTCACCCCTCCACTTT. Its protein is CASSPFQGNNSPLHF. The V and J genes are TRBV5-1 and TRBJ1-6, with a tentative D call TRBD1 (6 bases). Between the trimmed V and J ends, which lost 4 bases and 5 bases, there was a span of 13 bases. In germline, CDR1 is SGHRS, CDR2 YFSETQ. CDR3 length: 15 residues. The full variable domain, with the rest looked up from reference TRBV5-1 and TRBJ1-6, is KAGVTQTPRYLIKTRGQQVTLSCSPISGHRSVSWYQQTPGQGLQFLFEYFSETQRNKGNFPGRFSGRQFSNSRSEMNVSTLELGDSALYLCASSPFQGNNSPLHFGNGTRLTVT.

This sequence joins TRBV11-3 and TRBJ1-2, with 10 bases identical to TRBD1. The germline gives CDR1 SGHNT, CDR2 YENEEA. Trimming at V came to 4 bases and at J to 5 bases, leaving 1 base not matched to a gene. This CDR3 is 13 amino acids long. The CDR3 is CASSWDRGYGYTF. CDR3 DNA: TGTGCCAGCAGCTGGGACAGGGGTTATGGCTACACCTTC.

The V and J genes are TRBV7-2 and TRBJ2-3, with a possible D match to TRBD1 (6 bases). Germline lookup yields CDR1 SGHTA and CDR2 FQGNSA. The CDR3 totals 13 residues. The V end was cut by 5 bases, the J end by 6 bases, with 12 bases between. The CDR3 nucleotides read TGTGCCAGCAGCACGAACCAGGGGGATACGCAGTATTTT. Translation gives CASSTNQGDTQYF.

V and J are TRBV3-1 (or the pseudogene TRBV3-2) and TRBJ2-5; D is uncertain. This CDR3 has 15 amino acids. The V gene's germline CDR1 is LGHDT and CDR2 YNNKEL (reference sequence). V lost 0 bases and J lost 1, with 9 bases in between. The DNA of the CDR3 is TGTGCCAGCAGCCAAGAGGTGGTCAGCCAAGAGACCCAGTACTTC. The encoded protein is CASSQEVVSQETQYF.

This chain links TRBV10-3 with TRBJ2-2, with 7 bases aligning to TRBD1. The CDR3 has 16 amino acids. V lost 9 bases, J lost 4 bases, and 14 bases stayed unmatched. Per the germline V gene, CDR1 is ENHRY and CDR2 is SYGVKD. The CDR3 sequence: CAIRTGAQRGTGELFF. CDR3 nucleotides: TGTGCCATAAGAACAGGGGCTCAACGAGGCACCGGGGAGCTGTTTTTT.

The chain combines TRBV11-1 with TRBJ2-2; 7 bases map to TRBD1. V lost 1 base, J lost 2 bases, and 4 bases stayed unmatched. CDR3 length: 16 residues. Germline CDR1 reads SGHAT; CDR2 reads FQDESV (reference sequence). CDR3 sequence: CASSLDGQVNTGELFF. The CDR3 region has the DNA TGTGCCAGCAGCTTAGACGGACAGGTTAACACCGGGGAGCTGTTTTTT.

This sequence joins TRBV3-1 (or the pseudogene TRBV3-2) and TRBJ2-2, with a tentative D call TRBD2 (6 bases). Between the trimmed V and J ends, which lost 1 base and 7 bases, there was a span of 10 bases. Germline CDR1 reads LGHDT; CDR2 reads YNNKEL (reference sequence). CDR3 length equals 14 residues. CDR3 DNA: TGTGCCAGCAGCCAAGGGGGTAGCGGCGGGGAGCTGTTTTTT. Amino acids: CASSQGGSGGELFF.

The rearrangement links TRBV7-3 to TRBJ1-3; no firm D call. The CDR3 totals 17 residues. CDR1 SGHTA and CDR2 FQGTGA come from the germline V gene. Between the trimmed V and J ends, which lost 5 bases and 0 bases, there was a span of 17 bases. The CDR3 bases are TGTGCCAGCAGCCCCAACCCGGCGGGTGACTCTGGAAACACCATATATTTT. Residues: CASSPNPAGDSGNTIYF.

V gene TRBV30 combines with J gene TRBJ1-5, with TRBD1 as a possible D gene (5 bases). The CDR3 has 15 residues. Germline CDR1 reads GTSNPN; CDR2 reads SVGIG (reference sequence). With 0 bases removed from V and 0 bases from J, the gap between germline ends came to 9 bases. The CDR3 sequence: CAWSVQADSNQPQHF. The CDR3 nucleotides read TGTGCCTGGAGTGTACAGGCCGATAGCAATCAGCCCCAGCATTTT.

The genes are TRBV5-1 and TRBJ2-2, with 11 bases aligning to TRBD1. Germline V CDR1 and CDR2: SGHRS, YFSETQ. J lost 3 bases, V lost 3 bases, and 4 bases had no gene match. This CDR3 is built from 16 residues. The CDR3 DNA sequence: TGCGCCAGCAGCTGGACAGGGGGCAGGGACACCGGGGAGCTGTTTTTT. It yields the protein CASSWTGGRDTGELFF.

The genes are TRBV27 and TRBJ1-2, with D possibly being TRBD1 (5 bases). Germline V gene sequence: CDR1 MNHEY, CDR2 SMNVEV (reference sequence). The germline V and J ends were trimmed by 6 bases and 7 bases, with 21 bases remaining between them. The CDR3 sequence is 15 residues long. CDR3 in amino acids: CASSGVGGAVGGYTF. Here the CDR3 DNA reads TGTGCCAGCAGCGGAGTCGGAGGGGCCGTCGGTGGCTACACCTTC.

The CDR3 protein is CSVVHGTGDYGYTF. The CDR3 region has the DNA TGCAGCGTAGTCCACGGGACAGGGGATTATGGCTACACCTTC. V is TRBV29-1 and J is TRBJ1-2; 10 bases map to TRBD1. Germline CDR1 and CDR2: SQVTM and ANQGSEA. The CDR3 is made up of 14 amino acids. The V segment lost 6 bases and the J segment 5 bases; nucleotides outside the gene matches: 9.

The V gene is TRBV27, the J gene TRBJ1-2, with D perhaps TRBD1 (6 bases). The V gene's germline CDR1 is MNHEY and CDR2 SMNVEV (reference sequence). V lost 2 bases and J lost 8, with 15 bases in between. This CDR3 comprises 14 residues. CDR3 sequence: CASSLGSGAGGYTF. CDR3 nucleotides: TGTGCCAGCAGTTTAGGGTCAGGGGCTGGGGGCTACACCTTC.